The subject of this entry is one T cell receptor (beta chain). The CDR3 runs to 15 residues. Germline assignment: CDR1 MNHEY and CDR2 SVGAGI. J was trimmed by 1 base and V by 5 bases; bases with no gene match: 5. The sample is drawn from a study of blood T cell repertoires in COVID-19. Study background: The United States, Italy and Spain provided the acute and convalescent COVID-19 samples.

The study drew participants aged about 18 to 89 years from roughly 25 US areas. Cohort assignment relied on participant-reported clinical history. Sequenced by immunoSEQ multiplex PCR; TCRdb stores in-frame clones only, minus some. Of approximately 490,000 clones listed, approximately 90% are singletons. The chain carries TRBV6-5 and TRBJ1-5, with TRBD1 identical over 7 bases. Specimen: PBMCs or T cells enriched from blood (not recorded which). The clonotype originates from a woman aged 18-29 years who had recovered from COVID-19. The CDR3 bases are TGTGCCAGCAGTAGATCGGGACAGAGCAATCAGCCCCAGCATTTT. It encodes CASSRSGQSNQPQHF.